The clone carrying this TCR beta chain was observed a few times. After removal of 10 bases from V and 7 bases from J, the junction contained 12 bases not matched to a gene. Germline V CDR1 and CDR2: MNHEY, SVGAGI. The CDR3 is 13 residues long. The data derive from a study of OX40 agonist ivuxolimab in advanced cancers. Sequencing used immunoSEQ multiplex PCR; TCRdb keeps in-frame clones, though not all of them. This sample has 71,000 or so clones, with approximately 78% found just once. The chain has TRBV6-5 and TRBJ2-7, with TRBD1 identical over 8 bases. The source of this sequence is an adult with an advanced solid tumor such as melanoma, head and neck, liver or kidney cancer. The material sequenced was CD4+ or CD8+ T cells sorted from blood, taken in a trial of the OX40 agonist ivuxolimab. CDR3 bases: TGTGCCACCGGACAGGGTTTTAAGGGGGAGCAGTACTTC. Its protein product is CATGQGFKGEQYF.